Listed below are T cell receptor beta chains from one sample, sequenced in a study of shared clonotypes between healthy human individuals. Using immunoSEQ multiplex PCR, the repertoire was profiled, and TCRdb retains in-frame clones only, with some absent. There are 2 million to 2.5 million clones in the sample; 90% to 96% occur only once, and approximately 0.13% lies in the top ten. The specimen sequenced was naive CD4+ T cells sorted from blood. The origin of the receptors is a man aged 18 to 30 in good health. Each CDR3 is given with its conserved first and last residue. A D gene is named only where the DNA matches it firmly. Clone size is shown for a subset of rows, as once, few, many or a class of expanded clone.

clone size,D gene,V gene,J gene,CDR3 DNA,CDR3 protein
once,-,TRBV28,TRBJ1-2,TGTGCCAGCAGTTGGCCCAGGCACCTCGGGTCGGATACCTATGGCTACACCTTC,CASSWPRHLGSDTYGYTF
-,-,TRBV6-5,TRBJ1-1,TGTGCCAGCAGTTACTCCTCCGGGGTGAACACTGAAGCTTTCTTT,CASSYSSGVNTEAFF
-,TRBD2,TRBV10-2,TRBJ2-5,TGCGCCAGCAGCTTCCCGGACAGGGGACTAGCGGGACCAGAGACCCAGTACTTC,CASSFPDRGLAGPETQYF
-,TRBD1,TRBV29-1,TRBJ1-1,TGCAGCGTCCAGAGACTTACAGGGGGTGCTGAAGCTTTCTTT,CSVQRLTGGAEAFF
-,-,TRBV10-3,TRBJ1-1,TGTGCCATCAGTCCTGGAGCGGCTGAAGCTTTCTTT,CAISPGAAEAFF
-,-,TRBV5-1,TRBJ2-5,TGCGCCAGCAGCTTCGGACTGGTCGGCGAGACCCAGTACTTC,CASSFGLVGETQYF
-,-,TRBV7-2,TRBJ2-7,TGTGCCAGCAGCCCCGATCACGGGTCCACCTACGAGCAGTACTTC,CASSPDHGSTYEQYF
-,-,TRBV25-1,TRBJ1-1,TGTGCCAGCAGTGACTTGCGCGGGGGTGGCGGCACTGAAGCTTTCTTT,CASSDLRGGGGTEAFF
-,-,TRBV4-3,TRBJ2-2,TGCGCCAGCAGCCAAGATCTTGGATTCACCGGGGAGCTGTTTTTT,CASSQDLGFTGELFF
-,-,TRBV28,TRBJ2-7,TGTGCCAGCAGTGGGTGGACAGTTCCCTACGAGCAGTACTTC,CASSGWTVPYEQYF
-,-,TRBV7-6,TRBJ2-1,TGTGCCAGCAGTTACACGAATGAGCAGTTCTTC,CASSYTNEQFF
-,-,TRBV6-1,TRBJ1-6,TGTGCCAGCAGTGACTTTAGCGCCAATTCACCCCTCCACTTT,CASSDFSANSPLHF
-,TRBD2,TRBV30,TRBJ2-3,TGTGCCTGGAGTACATCCGCGGGGGGCGGCACAGATACGCAGTATTTT,CAWSTSAGGGTDTQYF
-,-,TRBV2,TRBJ1-1,TGTGCCAGCACCCCGGGGTGGAGGGCAGCTTTCTTT,CASTPGWRAAFF
-,TRBD1,TRBV28,TRBJ1-5,TGTGCCAGCACTAGGGCAGGGGGAGTCAATCAGCCCCAGCATTTT,CASTRAGGVNQPQHF
-,-,TRBV29-1,TRBJ2-7,TGCAGCGCCTCGGGACGGTTGATCTACGAGCAGTACTTC,CSASGRLIYEQYF
-,-,TRBV7-2,TRBJ2-1,TGTGCCAGCAGCGGGGACTCTAATGAGCAGTTCTTC,CASSGDSNEQFF
-,TRBD1,TRBV7-2,TRBJ2-7,TGTGCCAGCAGCGTGATGGGACAGGGACCCTACGAGCAGTACTTC,CASSVMGQGPYEQYF
-,-,TRBV11-2,TRBJ2-7,TGTGCCAGCAGCTTAGTTCTTTTCTACGAGCAGTACTTC,CASSLVLFYEQYF
once,-,TRBV2,TRBJ2-5,TGTGCCAGCAGTGAAACCTTAGGGACCCAGTACTTC,CASSETLGTQYF
-,-,TRBV9,TRBJ2-1,TGTGCCAGCAGCGATACGGGAAGCTCCTACAATGAGCAGTTCTTC,CASSDTGSSYNEQFF
once,-,TRBV2,TRBJ1-1,TGTGCCAGCACGGTAGGGAAGACTGAAGCTTTCTTT,CASTVGKTEAFF